This entry describes one T cell receptor (beta chain). Its antigen remains unknown. These data come from a study of T cells after yellow fever vaccination. They built TCR cDNA with 5'RACE template switching, a step that put in a universal primer site and UMIs. Using its own MiXCR run on the 5' RACE reads, TCRdb lists one record per CDR3 protein. The sample contains 620,000 or so distinct CDR3 sequences, 9% to 15% of which appear only once. Broader study findings: Overlap between CD4 and CD8 compartments was detected for a small share of clonotypes. Bulk-population clonotypes that are abundant could appear as contaminants in FACS-sorted repertoires. Post-booster reappearance was seen for most primary-vaccination clones (around 96% CD4, roughly 91% CD8).

V was pared by 4 bases and J by 9 bases, with 21 bases between. The CDR3 consists of 16 residues. CDR1 and CDR2 (germline): KGHDR, SFDVKD. The chain carries TRBV24-1 and TRBJ2-1; tentatively, D is TRBD1 (7 bases). The sequence was obtained from a man aged 25 to 40 who received the YFV17D yellow fever vaccine. The source was PBMCs, collected on the day of the yellow fever booster vaccination. The CDR3 sequence: CATSDPGGRRDTEQFF. CDR3 in DNA: TGTGCCACCAGTGACCCAGGGGGGAGACGGGACACTGAGCAGTTCTTC.